The rows below give T cell receptor beta chains drawn from one sample of a study of Graves' ophthalmopathy and Graves' hyperthyroidism. TCRdb independently ran MiXCR on the multiplex PCR reads; one entry per CDR3 protein. The sample shows 600,000 to 650,000 distinct CDR3 sequences, about 20% of them seen only once. The sequenced sample was peripheral blood. These receptors were obtained from a woman aged 18 to 35 with stable Graves' hyperthyroidism. Some clones in this sample may be carry-over from other donors' samples. The CDR3 runs from the conserved cysteine through the conserved F or W. A D gene is named only where the DNA matches it firmly. Size values are once, few and many counts, or a class for expanded clones, and some rows have none.

size	D	length	V	J	CDR3	DNA
NA	TRBD2	15	TRBV2	TRBJ2-5	CASSEGGGARETQYF	TGTGCCAGCAGTGAAGGCGGGGGGGCGCGAGAGACCCAGTACTTC
NA	TRBD2	19	TRBV4-2	TRBJ2-7	CASSQVRTSGRSGSYEQYF	TGTGCCAGCAGCCAAGTGCGGACTAGCGGGAGGAGCGGGTCCTACGAGCAGTACTTC
NA	TRBD1	16	TRBV18	TRBJ1-2	CASSPGQGNLFYGYTF	TGTGCCAGCTCACCAGGACAGGGCAACCTCTTCTATGGCTACACCTTC
many	TRBD1	15	TRBV20-1	TRBJ2-7	CSARSGTGASYEQYF	TGCAGTGCTAGATCAGGGACAGGGGCATCCTACGAGCAGTACTTC
many	TRBD1	18	TRBV6-1	TRBJ1-5	CASSEGHRGLVSNQPQHF	TGTGCCAGCAGTGAAGGACACAGGGGGCTGGTGAGCAATCAGCCCCAGCATTTT
NA	NA	15	TRBV14	TRBJ2-2	CASSPNSAATGELFF	TGTGCCAGCAGCCCGAATTCGGCCGCCACCGGGGAGCTGTTTTTT
NA	NA	17	TRBV6-5	TRBJ1-5	CASSYSIGWGLGQPQHF	TGTGCCAGCAGTTACTCGATAGGTTGGGGGTTGGGTCAGCCCCAGCATTTT
many	NA	12	TRBV6-5	TRBJ1-1	CASSYSKGEAFF	TGTGCCAGCAGTTACTCGAAGGGCGAAGCTTTCTTT
many	NA	15	TRBV6-5	TRBJ2-5	CASSYSRSYQETQYF	TGTGCCAGCAGTTACTCGAGGAGTTACCAAGAGACCCAGTACTTC
NA	TRBD2	16	TRBV12-3/TRBV12-4	TRBJ2-5	CASSLFGGARQETQYF	TGTGCCAGCAGTTTATTCGGGGGGGCCCGACAAGAGACCCAGTACTTC
NA	NA	16	TRBV24-1	TRBJ2-2	CATSDLRVTNTGELFF	TGTGCCACCAGTGATTTGCGGGTTACGAACACCGGGGAGCTGTTTTTT
NA	TRBD1	15	TRBV6-5	TRBJ2-7	CASSFSGQVPSEQYF	TGTGCCAGCAGTTTTTCGGGACAGGTCCCCTCCGAGCAGTACTTC
many	NA	14	TRBV2	TRBJ2-2	CASSGASNTGELFF	TGTGCCAGCAGTGGAGCCTCGAACACCGGGGAGCTGTTTTTT
many	NA	16	TRBV24-1	TRBJ2-2	CATSDLGASNTGELFF	TGTGCCACCAGTGATTTGGGGGCTTCGAACACCGGGGAGCTGTTTTTT
few	TRBD1	13	TRBV12-3/TRBV12-4	TRBJ2-7	CASGTGFLHEQYF	TGTGCCAGCGGGACAGGGTTTTTACACGAGCAGTACTTC
many	NA	15	TRBV20-1	TRBJ1-2	CSARDARSNAYGYTF	TGCAGTGCTAGAGACGCCAGGAGCAACGCCTATGGCTACACCTTC
NA	NA	14	TRBV12-3/TRBV12-4	TRBJ1-2	CASARPGRSGGYTF	TGTGCCAGCGCCCGCCCCGGGCGGAGCGGGGGCTACACCTTC
NA	NA	13	TRBV6-2/TRBV6-3	TRBJ2-7	CASSLLGLMEQYF	TGTGCCAGCAGTCTCCTCGGGCTAATGGAGCAGTACTTC
NA	TRBD1	14	TRBV5-5	TRBJ1-1	CASSIGTGNTEACF	TGTGCCAGCAGCATTGGGACAGGGAACACTGAAGCTTGCTTT
NA	NA	13	TRBV20-1	TRBJ1-2	CSVWSTENYGYTF	TGCAGTGTATGGTCGACGGAGAACTATGGCTACACCTTC
many	NA	15	TRBV6-1	TRBJ1-5	CASSEGLWGNQPQHF	TGTGCCAGCAGTGAAGGACTTTGGGGCAATCAGCCCCAGCATTTT
few	TRBD2	15	TRBV4-1	TRBJ2-7	CASSSRVAGAYEQYF	TGCGCCAGCAGCTCCCGGGTAGCGGGAGCGTACGAGCAGTACTTC
many	NA	15	TRBV27	TRBJ2-5	CASSLSHAAGETQYF	TGTGCCAGCAGTTTATCACATGCAGCGGGAGAGACCCAGTACTTC
many	NA	14	TRBV6-2/TRBV6-3	TRBJ1-1	CASSYGLRGTEAFF	TGTGCCAGCAGTTACGGGTTGAGGGGCACTGAAGCTTTCTTT
NA	NA	15	TRBV7-9	TRBJ1-2	CASSLDTGPEYGYTF	TGTGCCAGCAGCCTAGACACCGGGCCCGAATACGGCTACACCTTC
NA	NA	11	TRBV28	TRBJ1-2	CASGGRYGYTF	TGTGCCAGCGGTGGAAGATATGGCTACACCTTC
NA	NA	13	TRBV6-5	TRBJ1-6	CASWRGGDSPLHF	TGTGCCAGCTGGAGGGGTGGTGATTCACCCCTCCACTTT
many	TRBD1	19	TRBV6-4	TRBJ2-6	CASSDPRGQGLFGANVLTF	TGTGCCAGCAGTGACCCGCGGGGACAGGGGTTGTTTGGGGCCAACGTCCTGACTTTC
few	NA	15	TRBV6-1	TRBJ2-2	CASSDRGPNTGELFF	TGTGCCAGCAGTGACAGGGGTCCGAACACCGGGGAGCTGTTTTTT
many	TRBD1	16	TRBV12-3/TRBV12-4	TRBJ1-5	CASSTFLTGGDQPQHF	TGTGCCAGCAGTACCTTTTTGACAGGGGGCGATCAGCCCCAGCATTTT
many	TRBD1	15	TRBV10-3	TRBJ2-7	CAISGLDRGPVEQYF	TGTGCCATCAGTGGGCTGGACAGGGGGCCGGTCGAGCAGTACTTC
many	TRBD1	12	TRBV5-1	TRBJ1-1	CASSPTGAEAFF	TGCGCCAGCAGCCCGACAGGGGCTGAAGCTTTCTTT
many	NA	12	TRBV6-2/TRBV6-3	TRBJ2-7	CASKGRGYEQYF	TGTGCCAGCAAGGGACGAGGATACGAGCAGTACTTC
few	NA	14	TRBV5-1	TRBJ2-2	CASSLRSVTGELFF	TGCGCCAGCAGCTTGCGCAGTGTAACCGGGGAGCTGTTTTTT
many	TRBD1	17	TRBV12-5	TRBJ1-1	CASGLVTQGVLNTEAFF	TGTGCTAGTGGTTTGGTAACGCAGGGGGTATTGAACACTGAAGCTTTCTTT
few	NA	14	TRBV20-1	TRBJ1-1	CSARESARSAEAFF	TGCAGTGCTAGAGAGTCAGCGAGGAGCGCTGAAGCTTTCTTT
many	NA	13	TRBV4-1	TRBJ1-1	CASSQVMVESAFF	TGCGCCAGCAGCCAAGTCATGGTTGAGTCGGCTTTCTTT
NA	NA	15	TRBV12-3/TRBV12-4	TRBJ2-6	CASSFLVHGANVLTF	TGTGCCAGCAGTTTTCTAGTGCATGGGGCCAACGTCCTGACTTTC
many	TRBD2	17	TRBV6-5	TRBJ2-7	CASSYSISGGSSYEQYF	TGTGCCAGCAGTTACTCTATCTCGGGGGGAAGCTCCTACGAGCAGTACTTC
many	NA	17	TRBV29-1	TRBJ1-1	CSVWTSKGPSLNTEAFF	TGCAGCGTTTGGACCTCGAAGGGACCCAGCTTGAACACTGAAGCTTTCTTT
once	TRBD1	16	TRBV24-1	TRBJ2-5	CATSDLRDRGQETQYF	TGTGCCACCAGTGATTTACGGGACAGGGGGCAAGAGACCCAGTACTTC
many	NA	13	TRBV11-2	TRBJ2-5	CASSLDLQETQYF	TGTGCCAGCAGCTTAGACCTCCAAGAGACCCAGTACTTC
many	TRBD2	14	TRBV13	TRBJ2-7	CASSSRTSGYEQYF	TGTGCCAGCAGCTCAAGGACTAGCGGCTACGAGCAGTACTTC
NA	NA	14	TRBV19	TRBJ1-5	CASSITSRGVPQHF	TGTGCCAGTAGTATAACCTCGAGGGGAGTGCCCCAGCATTTT
many	NA	17	TRBV9	TRBJ1-3	CASSVEAGIGSGNTIYF	TGTGCCAGCAGCGTAGAAGCAGGGATCGGCTCTGGAAACACCATATATTTT
many	NA	15	TRBV6-1	TRBJ2-2	CASSSPGTNTGELFF	TGTGCCAGCTCCTCGCCAGGGACGAACACCGGGGAGCTGTTTTTT
NA	TRBD1	15	TRBV27	TRBJ2-7	CASSWGGQGAYEQYF	TGTGCCAGCAGTTGGGGTGGACAGGGGGCTTACGAGCAGTACTTC
NA	TRBD1	14	TRBV12-3/TRBV12-4	TRBJ2-5	CASMSQGNQETQYF	TGTGCCAGTATGTCACAGGGGAACCAAGAGACCCAGTACTTC
NA	TRBD1	13	TRBV20-1	TRBJ1-1	CSANAGGHTEAFF	TGCAGTGCCAACGCAGGGGGCCACACTGAAGCTTTCTTT
few	NA	11	TRBV30	TRBJ1-1	CAGSRATEAFF	TGTGCCGGATCTCGGGCCACTGAAGCTTTCTTT
NA	TRBD1	19	TRBV6-2/TRBV6-3	TRBJ1-2	CASSYEVETGFLANYGYTF	TGTGCCAGCAGTTACGAAGTCGAGACAGGGTTTCTGGCTAACTATGGCTACACCTTC
many	NA	15	TRBV12-3/TRBV12-4	TRBJ1-5	CASTRSGRENQPQHF	TGTGCCAGCACCCGATCGGGCAGGGAAAATCAGCCCCAGCATTTT
NA	NA	14	TRBV2	TRBJ2-2	CASGAQGNTGELFF	TGTGCCAGCGGGGCACAGGGGAACACCGGGGAGCTGTTTTTT
few	NA	12	TRBV18	TRBJ1-2	CASSQPPYGYTF	TGTGCCAGCTCACAACCGCCCTATGGCTACACCTTC
many	NA	14	TRBV20-1	TRBJ2-7	CSASSLTGPYEQYF	TGCAGTGCTAGTTCGTTGACAGGCCCCTACGAGCAGTACTTC
NA	TRBD1	13	TRBV12-3/TRBV12-4	TRBJ2-2	CASSNRGGGELFF	TGTGCCAGCAGTAACAGGGGTGGCGGGGAGCTGTTTTTT
many	TRBD2	15	TRBV2	TRBJ2-7	CASRVETSGSHEQYF	TGTGCCAGCAGAGTAGAAACTAGCGGGAGCCACGAGCAGTACTTC
many	TRBD2	14	TRBV5-1	TRBJ2-2	CASSRRGDTGELFF	TGCGCCAGCAGCCGACGGGGGGACACCGGGGAGCTGTTTTTT
few	NA	11	TRBV28	TRBJ1-2	CASREPYGYTF	TGTGCCAGCAGAGAGCCCTATGGCTACACCTTC